These T cell receptor beta chains were read from a single sample in a study of blood T cell repertoires in COVID-19. Assay used: immunoSEQ multiplex PCR; TCRdb lists only in-frame clones, some missing. Among about 220,000 clones listed, 65% to 85% were seen once. Source material: PBMCs or T cells enriched from blood (not recorded which). These receptors all stem from a woman in her thirties or forties who had recovered from COVID-19. The CDR3 runs from the conserved cysteine through the conserved F or W. The D gene is left open where the match is weak.

CDR3: CASSLSSNQPQHF
DNA: TGTGCCAGCAGTTTGAGTAGCAATCAGCCCCAGCATTTT
V: TRBV12-3/TRBV12-4
length: 13
D: -
J: TRBJ1-5

CDR3: CASRERLAGTTDTQYF
DNA: TGTGCCAGCAGGGAAAGACTAGCGGGAACCACAGATACGCAGTATTTT
V: TRBV2
length: 16
D: TRBD2
J: TRBJ2-3

CDR3: CASSLGQGANEKLFF
DNA: TGTGCCAGCAGCTTGGGACAGGGGGCTAATGAAAAACTGTTTTTT
V: TRBV5-4
length: 15
D: TRBD1
J: TRBJ1-4

CDR3: CSVEWGRPPYEQFF
DNA: TGCAGCGTTGAATGGGGGAGGCCCCCTTACGAGCAGTTCTTC
V: TRBV29-1
length: 14
D: -
J: TRBJ2-1

CDR3: CASSMRETQYF
DNA: TGTGCCAGTAGTATGAGAGAGACCCAGTACTTC
V: TRBV19
length: 11
D: -
J: TRBJ2-5

CDR3: CASSDLGGDTQYF
DNA: TGTGCCAGCAGTGATTTGGGGGGAGATACGCAGTATTTT
V: TRBV2
length: 13
D: -
J: TRBJ2-3

CDR3: CASSQELIKGLAGGPGQFF
DNA: TGCGCCAGCAGCCAAGAATTGATCAAAGGGCTAGCGGGAGGGCCTGGGCAGTTCTTC
V: TRBV4-3
length: 19
D: TRBD2
J: TRBJ2-1

CDR3: CASSGTGGGEQYF
DNA: TGTGCCAGCAGCGGGACAGGGGGCGGCGAGCAGTACTTC
V: TRBV3-1/TRBV3-2
length: 13
D: TRBD1
J: TRBJ2-7

CDR3: CASSLGDRGRDTQYF
DNA: TGCGCCAGCAGCCTGGGGGACAGGGGGAGAGATACGCAGTATTTT
V: TRBV5-1
length: 15
D: TRBD1
J: TRBJ2-3

CDR3: CASSLSPAAGLYGYTF
DNA: TGTGCCAGCAGCTTAAGCCCCGCGGCAGGACTCTATGGCTACACCTTC
V: TRBV7-9
length: 16
D: -
J: TRBJ1-2

CDR3: CASSQDPGATDTQYF
DNA: TGTGCCAGCAGCCAAGATCCGGGAGCCACAGATACGCAGTATTTT
V: TRBV3-1/TRBV3-2
length: 15
D: -
J: TRBJ2-3

CDR3: CASSVDSNQPQHF
DNA: TGTGCCAGCAGCGTCGACTCCAATCAGCCCCAGCATTTT
V: TRBV7-9
length: 13
D: -
J: TRBJ1-5

CDR3: CASMTGLTGNTIYF
DNA: TGTGCCAGTATGACGGGATTGACAGGAAACACCATATATTTT
V: TRBV19
length: 14
D: -
J: TRBJ1-3

CDR3: CASSYSGPTDTQYF
DNA: TGTGCCAGCAGTTACTCGGGGCCGACAGATACGCAGTATTTT
V: TRBV6-2/TRBV6-3
length: 14
D: -
J: TRBJ2-3

CDR3: CASSYARGNEQFF
DNA: TGTGCCAGCAGTTACGCTCGGGGCAATGAGCAGTTCTTC
V: TRBV6-5
length: 13
D: -
J: TRBJ2-1

CDR3: CASSQTPTGTGVTGELFF
DNA: TGTGCCAGCAGCCAGACCCCCACCGGGACAGGGGTGACCGGGGAGCTGTTTTTT
V: TRBV11-3
length: 18
D: TRBD1
J: TRBJ2-2

CDR3: CASSDPRELADTQYF
DNA: TGTGCCAGCAGTGATCCGCGGGAGCTGGCAGATACGCAGTATTTT
V: TRBV25-1
length: 15
D: TRBD2
J: TRBJ2-3